This record looks at one TCR beta chain sequence and its context. Its antigen is still unknown. This sample is part of a study of T-cell reconstitution after alpha-beta-depleted transplantation in children. Germline CDR1 SQVTM, CDR2 ANQGSEA. This CDR3 has 11 amino acids. The V end lost 3 bases, the J end lost 8 bases, and 10 bases lay between the germline ends. Unique molecular identifiers featured in how the TCRbeta library was prepared. From the PCR reads, TCRdb called clonotypes with MiXCR, one entry per CDR3 protein. Counted here are around 500,000 distinct CDR3 sequences, roughly 23% occurring once; the ten biggest clones make up roughly an eighth. The study, taken as a whole, reports: Several hundred expanded graft clones reportedly supplied alpha-beta T cells about two months after transplant. The authors attributed T-cell counts and diversity one year after transplant mostly to newly produced T cells.

This sample comprised PBMCs, mostly from graft donor cells, obtained 360 days after TCRalphabeta/CD19-depleted stem cell transplant. The chain couples TRBV29-1 to TRBJ1-1; TRBD1 is a possible D gene (5 bases). The clonotype originates from a boy in the first two years of life who had a stem cell transplant for acute myeloid leukemia, so the T cells may come from the graft donor. The CDR3 spells CSVEEGLEAFF. CDR3 coding DNA: TGCAGCGTTGAGGAGGGGCTAGAAGCTTTCTTT.